The 22 T cell receptor beta chains listed next were all sequenced from one sample in a study of identical twins (TCRdb year 2016). The library was produced with 5' RACE. Sequencer: Illumina HiSeq 2000. The public reads were run again by TCRdb, first through fastp at Q25 and then through MiXCR, and only productive beta chains were kept. Rows with a matching CDR3 protein are joined into one entry that keeps the most common DNA and genes. Recorded for this sample are fewer than 650,000 distinct CDR3 sequences; around 9.6% of them occurred a single time. 3% of the sample comes from the top ten. In addition, the sample was reused for a study of yellow fever vaccine responses in identical twins.

Material: PBMCs. The receptors were sampled from a young woman in good health.

In this sample, this clonotype turned up many times. The genes are TRBV12-3 or TRBV12-4 and TRBJ2-7; tentative D call: TRBD2 (6 bases). V dropped 2 bases and J dropped 6 bases, with 11 bases sitting between them. The CDR3 sequence is 13 residues long. CDR3 coding DNA: TGTGCCAGCAGTTTAAACGGGAGTGGCGAGCAGTACTTC. Its protein product is CASSLNGSGEQYF.

In its sample, this clonotype was seen a few times. The rearrangement uses TRBV10-3 and TRBJ1-3, with D tentatively TRBD1 (5 bases). Germline CDR1 and CDR2: ENHRY and SYGVKD. V was clipped by 8 bases and J by 0 bases, with 5 bases between them. The CDR3 extends over 12 amino acids. This chain's CDR3 is CAIGGSGNTIYF. CDR3 DNA: TGTGCCATCGGGGGCTCTGGAAACACCATATATTTT.

The V call is TRBV7-9, the J call TRBJ2-1; unclear D gene. Per the germline V gene, CDR1 is SEHNR and CDR2 is FQNEAQ (reference sequence). The CDR3 is 15 residues long. The V and J ends lost 1 base and 5 bases respectively, with 12 bases between them. The CDR3 coding sequence is TGTGCCAGCAGCTTAGTCACTCCAGCTCACAATGAGCAGTTCTTC. Amino acids: CASSLVTPAHNEQFF.

DNA of the CDR3: TGCGCCAGCAGCTTGCTCGGGACTAGCGGGACAAGGGGCGAGCAGTACTTC. It encodes CASSLLGTSGTRGEQYF. The chain recombines TRBV5-1 with TRBJ2-7; 13 bases align to TRBD2. This CDR3 is 17 amino acids long. V lost 1 base to trimming and J lost 6 bases; unmatched junction nucleotides: 10. The germline CDR1 and CDR2 sequences are SGHRS and YFSETQ.

Remarks on this clonotype: Germline is not matched at one junction end, which may reflect a read error. This chain connects TRBV6-2 or TRBV6-3 to TRBJ2-1, with 7 bases matching TRBD2. CDR1 and CDR2 from the germline V gene are MNHEY and SVGEGT. This CDR3 comprises 16 residues. The CDR3 is CASRPRDYGSYNEQSF. The DNA for the CDR3 is TGTGCCAGCAGACCCCGGGACTATGGATCCTACAATGAGCAGTCCTTC.

This clonotype was detected a few times. V gene TRBV4-1 combines with J gene TRBJ2-7; D gene unclear. CDR1 and CDR2 (germline): MGHRA, YSYEKL. V was cut by 4 bases and J by 3 bases, with 16 bases left in between. The CDR3 runs to 15 residues. CDR3 amino acids: CASSPRTVDYYEQYF. In nucleotides, the CDR3 is TGCGCCAGCAGCCCACGGACGGTTGATTACTACGAGCAGTACTTC.

The chain combines TRBV5-1 with TRBJ2-2; D gene ambiguous. The CDR3 spans 15 residues. CDR1 is SGHRS and CDR2 is YFSETQ in the germline V gene. The ends were cut back, 7 bases at V and 0 bases at J, with 13 bases in the middle. The CDR3 spells CASESGRTNTGELFF. CDR3 coding DNA: TGCGCCAGCGAAAGTGGTCGGACGAACACCGGGGAGCTGTTTTTT.

This clonotype was detected only a few times. The gene calls are TRBV12-3 or TRBV12-4 and TRBJ2-7; 12 nucleotides match TRBD1. The V gene end was trimmed by 2 bases and the J gene end by 2 bases; junction bases not matched to a gene: 7. The CDR3 loop spans 17 amino acids. The CDR3 loop reads CASSLTPGQGAPYEQYF. The CDR3 nucleotides are TGTGCCAGCAGTTTAACTCCGGGACAGGGGGCGCCCTACGAGCAGTACTTC.

This clonotype has ten or more counts. The V call is TRBV2, the J call TRBJ1-5, with TRBD1 matching 7 bases. The germline gives CDR1 SNHLY, CDR2 FYNNEI. J lost 4 bases, V lost 6 bases, and 9 bases had no gene match. CDR3 length: 15 amino acids. CDR3 region: CASRASGQLNQPQHF. The CDR3 nucleotides read TGTGCCAGCAGAGCCTCGGGACAGCTGAATCAGCCCCAGCATTTT.

Concerning this clonotype: A much larger clone is a single base away; this may be a read error. The J gene is TRBJ2-5, the V gene TRBV29-1; D may correspond to TRBD1 or TRBD2 (6 bases each). Germline V CDR1 and CDR2: SQVTM, ANQGSEA. The CDR3 length is 12 residues. CDR3 region: CGGGEQGRTQYF. CDR3 sequence (DNA): TGCGGCGGCGGGGAACAGGGTAGGACCCAGTACTTC.

At least ten counts were recorded for this clonotype. The rearrangement uses TRBV6-5 and TRBJ2-5, with a weak D call TRBD2 (6 bases). V gave up 2 bases and J gave up 5 bases, with 12 bases separating them. This CDR3 contains 14 residues. Germline loops: CDR1 MNHEY, CDR2 SVGAGI. The CDR3 coding sequence is TGTGCCAGCAGTTACCTCGACGGAGGGGAGACCCAGTACTTC. Protein product: CASSYLDGGETQYF.

The chain joins TRBV25-1 to TRBJ2-7; D is uncertain. The CDR3 consists of 12 residues. V shed 1 base and J shed 3 bases, with 4 bases lying between them. The germline V gene has CDR1 MGHDK and CDR2 SYGVNS. In nucleotides, the CDR3 is TGTGCCAGCAGTGAATTCAGCTACGAGCAGTACTTC. Its protein product is CASSEFSYEQYF.

There are many counts of this clonotype. J is TRBJ2-3 and V is TRBV28; no reliable D call. The germline CDR1 and CDR2 sequences are MDHEN and SYDVKM. CDR3 length: 15 residues. Trimming took off 5 bases at V and 2 bases at J, with 14 bases between the two ends. CDR3 residues: CASSTKRKHTDTQYF. The CDR3, as DNA: TGTGCCAGCAGTACTAAACGGAAACACACAGATACGCAGTATTTT.

A few counts support this clonotype. The chain has TRBV4-2 and TRBJ2-5, with 9 bases lining up with TRBD1. The CDR3 contains 16 residues. Germline loops: CDR1 LGHNA, CDR2 YNFKEQ. V gave up 4 bases and J gave up 2 bases; unmatched junction bases: 8. Here the CDR3 reads CASSPTPDRGQETQYF. The CDR3 DNA follows: TGTGCCAGCAGCCCGACCCCTGACAGGGGGCAAGAGACCCAGTACTTC.

With regard to this clonotype: Mismatch with germline at one junction end may stem from a read error. V is TRBV6-1 and J is TRBJ1-1, with D possibly matching TRBD1 (5 bases). The CDR3 covers 15 residues. Germline V gene data show CDR1 as MNHNS and CDR2 as SASEGT. CDR3 in DNA: TGTGCCAGCAGTGGGATGGGGGGACGGAACGCTGAAGCTTTCTTT. As protein: CASSGMGGRNAEAFF.

The table lists this clonotype with many counts. The chain couples TRBV5-5 to TRBJ2-3; no clear D gene. Germline V CDR1 and CDR2: SGHKS, YYEKEE (reference sequence). This CDR3 contains 12 residues. V lost 0 bases and J 3 bases, leaving 2 bases between the germline ends. CDR3 residues: CASSLETDTQYF. The CDR3 DNA follows: TGTGCCAGCAGCTTGGAAACAGATACGCAGTATTTT.

This clonotype was counted a few times. The rearrangement joins TRBV4-2 to TRBJ2-5; maybe TRBD1 (6 bases). Deletions cut 0 bases from V and 1 base from J, with 12 bases between. The CDR3 length is 16 residues. Germline V gene data show CDR1 as LGHNA and CDR2 as YNFKEQ. CDR3 protein: CASSQEGDTSQETQYF. DNA for the CDR3: TGTGCCAGCAGCCAAGAAGGGGACACATCCCAAGAGACCCAGTACTTC.

The J gene is TRBJ2-7, the V gene TRBV28; a weak D match, TRBD1 (6 bases). The V gene's germline CDR1 is MDHEN and CDR2 SYDVKM. This CDR3 has 16 residues. V lost 2 bases to trimming and J lost 3 bases, with 17 bases between them. The CDR3 DNA sequence: TGTGCCAGCAGTTTACAACAGGGAAGGATAGGCTACGAGCAGTACTTC. Its protein product is CASSLQQGRIGYEQYF.

This clonotype occurred many times. V usage is TRBV20-1 and J usage is TRBJ2-7; TRBD1 matches at 9 bases. V shed 2 bases and J 3 bases; nucleotides not matched to a gene: 8. Per the germline V gene, CDR1 is DFQATT and CDR2 is SNEGSKA (reference sequence). The CDR3 has 15 residues. CDR3 region: CSARQPGQGYYEQYF. Here the CDR3 DNA reads TGCAGTGCTAGACAGCCGGGACAGGGTTACTACGAGCAGTACTTC.

A few counts support this clonotype. The V call is TRBV5-1, the J call TRBJ2-2; either TRBD1 or TRBD2 may supply D (5 bases each). The germline V gene encodes CDR1 SGHRS and CDR2 YFSETQ. The V end was cut by 0 bases, the J end by 6 bases, with 15 bases between. The CDR3 length is 16 residues. CDR3 DNA sequence: TGCGCCAGCAGCTTGGGTGGGACGCCCTTTCCCGGGGAGCTGTTTTTT. Its translation: CASSLGGTPFPGELFF.

The chain employs TRBV2 and TRBJ2-7; TRBD2 might be the D (6 bases). Between the trimmed V and J ends, which lost 8 bases and 2 bases, there was a span of 16 bases. Germline V gives CDR1 SNHLY, CDR2 FYNNEI. The CDR3 has 14 amino acids. CDR3 in DNA: TGTGCCAGCTTCATAGCGGAGGTAACCTACGAGCAGTACTTC. Translating gives CASFIAEVTYEQYF.

This clonotype was observed many times. The rearrangement joins TRBV20-1 to TRBJ2-5; 12 bases are a match to TRBD2. Unmatched junction bases numbered 12, after V lost 0 bases and J lost 10 bases. This CDR3 region has 16 residues. The germline V gene encodes CDR1 DFQATT and CDR2 SNEGSKA (reference sequence). This CDR3 reads CSAREGLAGQGLNQYF. The DNA for the CDR3 is TGCAGTGCTAGAGAAGGACTAGCGGGGCAGGGTCTGAACCAGTACTTC.